The 7 T cell receptor beta chains given below trace back to one sample, sequenced in a study of breast tumors, draining lymph nodes, adjacent tissues. Axillary draining lymph nodes of breast cancer patients supplied the node samples. Each CDR3 protein gets one entry after TCRdb re-called the multiplex PCR reads with MiXCR. Among approximately 100,000 distinct CDR3 sequences listed, less than 40% were seen once. Specimen: axillary lymph node tissue. The origin of the receptors is a female donor with breast cancer. Some clones in this sample may be carry-over from other donors' samples.

As regards this clonotype: This may be a read error: a much more frequent sequence differs by one nucleotide. V is TRBV12-3 or TRBV12-4 and J is TRBJ2-3, with TRBD2 matching 7 bases. Trimming took 10 bases from V and 5 from J; bases not matched to a gene: 15. The CDR3 runs to 15 residues. The CDR3 coding sequence is TGTGCCATCTTAAACGCGGGAGTGCGCAGAGATACGCAGTATTTT. It specifies CAILNAGVRRDTQYF.

The chain couples TRBV27 to TRBJ1-2; D might be TRBD1 (6 bases). V was trimmed by 7 bases and J by 5 bases, leaving 17 bases between them. Germline CDR1 and CDR2: MNHEY and SMNVEV (reference sequence). This CDR3 region has 14 residues. The CDR3: CASTPLTGGYGYTF. For the CDR3, the DNA is TGTGCCAGCACCCCTCTGACAGGCGGGTATGGCTACACCTTC.

This clonotype was seen ten or more times. The gene calls are TRBV5-1 and TRBJ2-5; D gene unclear. Trimming took 5 bases from V and 0 from J, leaving 8 bases between them. The CDR3 extends over 13 amino acids. Germline values: CDR1 SGHRS, CDR2 YFSETQ. The CDR3 reads CASSVGNQETQYF. The CDR3 DNA sequence: TGCGCCAGCAGTGTTGGGAACCAAGAGACCCAGTACTTC.

There are many counts of this clonotype. The V call is TRBV4-3, the J call TRBJ1-3, with 7 positions matching TRBD1. The CDR3 runs to 15 residues. After removal of 2 bases from V and 4 bases from J, the junction contained 5 bases not matched to a gene. CDR1 is LGHNA, CDR2 YSLEER, per germline. CDR3 loop: CASSQKTGRGNTIYF. CDR3 DNA sequence: TGCGCCAGCAGCCAAAAGACAGGGAGGGGAAACACCATATATTTT.

V is TRBV5-8 and J is TRBJ1-1; D is unresolved. Deletions cut 0 bases from V and 11 bases from J, with 8 bases between. Germline lookup yields CDR1 SGHTS and CDR2 YDEGEE. The CDR3 is 11 amino acids. CDR3 region: CASSLEGKAFF. The CDR3 bases are TGTGCCAGCAGCTTGGAGGGAAAGGCTTTCTTT.

This clonotype was seen more than once but under ten times. The chain uses TRBV6-6 and TRBJ1-1, with a possible D match to TRBD1 (5 bases). V shed 0 bases and J shed 1 base, with 15 bases lying between them. The germline V gene has CDR1 MNHNY and CDR2 SVGAGI (reference sequence). This CDR3 is 17 amino acids long. CDR3 loop: CASSYSMGVGENTEAFF. The DNA of the CDR3 is TGTGCCAGCAGTTACTCGATGGGGGTCGGGGAGAACACTGAAGCTTTCTTT.

On this clonotype: No conserved phenylalanine or tryptophan ends this CDR3, so it is likely a read error. The chain has TRBV6-1 and TRBJ1-5, with 7 bases lining up with TRBD1. This CDR3 comprises 14 residues. Germline trimming cut 6 bases from V and 4 bases from J; bases unmatched to any gene: 6. Germline V gene sequence: CDR1 MNHNS, CDR2 SASEGT. CDR3 coding DNA: TGTGCCAGCAGGGCAGGGACAGCTAATCAGCCCCAGCATGGT. This translates into CASRAGTANQPQHG.